The present entry profiles one TCR beta chain with its context. Its antigen is still unknown. Trimming pared 3 bases from V and 8 bases from J, leaving 11 bases between. CDR1 is SGHRS, CDR2 YFSETQ, per germline. CDR3 length: 13 amino acids. This sample is part of a study of cytomegalovirus exposure and HLA in healthy donors. Study-wide points: Most TCR sequences were uncommon, yet certain public TCRs appeared in many donors.

Primers: 60 Vbeta forward and 13 Jbeta reverse. Method: immunoSEQ multiplex PCR; TCRdb's copy keeps in-frame clones and lacks some. This table holds under 150,000 clones, more than 60% found once. This cohort consisted of healthy bone marrow donors. The source of this sequence is a man aged 40-55 years in good health and CMV-seropositive. This chain joins TRBV5-1 and TRBJ1-4; TRBD1 is a possible D gene (6 bases). Sequenced input: PBMCs. The CDR3 DNA sequence: TGCGCCAGCAGCTACAGGGTAGGGGAAAAACTGTTTTTT. Translated, it gives CASSYRVGEKLFF.